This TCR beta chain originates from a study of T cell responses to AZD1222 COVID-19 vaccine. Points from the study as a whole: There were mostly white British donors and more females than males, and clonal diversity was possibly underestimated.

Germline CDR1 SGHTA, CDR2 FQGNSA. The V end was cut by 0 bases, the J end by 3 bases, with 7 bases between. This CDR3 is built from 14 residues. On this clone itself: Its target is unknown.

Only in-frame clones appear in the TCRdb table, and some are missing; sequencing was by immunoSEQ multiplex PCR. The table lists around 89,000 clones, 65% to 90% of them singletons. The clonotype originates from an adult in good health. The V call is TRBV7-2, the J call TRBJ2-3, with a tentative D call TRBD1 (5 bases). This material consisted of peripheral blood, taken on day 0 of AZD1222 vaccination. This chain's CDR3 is CASSLAGRTDTQYF. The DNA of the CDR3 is TGTGCCAGCAGCTTAGCGGGGCGAACAGATACGCAGTATTTT. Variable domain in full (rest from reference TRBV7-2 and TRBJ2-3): GAGVSQSPSNKVTEKGKDVELRCDPISGHTALYWYRQSLGQGLEFLIYFQGNSAPDKSGLPSDRFSAERTGGSVSTLTIQRTQQEDSAVYLCASSLAGRTDTQYFGPGTRLTVL.